Below are 29 T cell receptor beta chains sequenced from a single sample in a study of CD8 T cells in Susac syndrome. Reverse transcription used about 0.45 to 1 ug RNA and random hexamers. MiXCR, applied by TCRdb to the immunoSEQ multiplex PCR reads, yields one record per CDR3 protein. The sample consists of approximately 150,000 distinct CDR3 sequences, approximately 93% of them appearing once. The specimen was CD4+ T cells from PBMCs. All receptors come from a human donor with multiple sclerosis.

The chain recombines TRBV20-1 with TRBJ2-7; 7 bases are a match to TRBD1. Losses at the gene ends were 1 base for V and 3 bases for J; bases not matched to a gene: 3. The CDR3 contains 13 residues. Germline CDR1 reads DFQATT; CDR2 reads SNEGSKA (reference sequence). The CDR3 DNA sequence: TGCAGTGCTAGAGCGGGACAGCTCTACGAGCAGTACTTC. Encoded protein: CSARAGQLYEQYF.

The chain joins TRBV3-1 to TRBJ1-1; no clear D. The CDR3 spans 14 residues. V lost 5 bases and J lost 3, with 13 bases in between. The germline gives CDR1 LGHDT, CDR2 YNNKEL (reference sequence). DNA for the CDR3: TGTGCCAGCAGCTACCTTTCTGGGGACACTGAAGCTTTCTTT. It encodes CASSYLSGDTEAFF.

In this sample, this clonotype turned up once. The chain is built from TRBV2 and TRBJ2-7, with 9 bases lining up with TRBD1. V shed 7 bases, J shed 6 bases, and the junction held 10 bases outside the gene matches. This CDR3 contains 14 residues. Germline V CDR1 and CDR2: SNHLY, FYNNEI. This chain's CDR3 is CASNPGTGRFEQYF. CDR3 coding DNA: TGTGCCAGCAACCCCGGGACAGGGCGTTTCGAGCAGTACTTC.

The chain links TRBV3-1 to TRBJ2-7; 7 bases match TRBD2. The CDR3 is 11 residues long. V dropped 10 bases and J dropped 4; count of bases not matched to a gene: 4. CDR1 LGHDT and CDR2 YNNKEL come from the germline V gene (reference sequence). CDR3 in amino acids: CATAGEYEQYF. In nucleotides, the CDR3 is TGTGCCACTGCGGGGGAGTACGAGCAGTACTTC.

V and J are TRBV6-6 and TRBJ1-3, with D possibly matching TRBD1 (6 bases). CDR1 and CDR2 from the germline V gene are MNHNY and SVGAGI (reference sequence). CDR3 length: 16 residues. Trimming cost V 6 bases and J 0 bases, with 15 bases left between them. Written as DNA, the CDR3 is TGTGCCAGCAGGGTTGGGGTGGGGGCCTCTGGAAACACCATATATTTT. Its translation: CASRVGVGASGNTIYF.

This clonotype was observed a handful of times. V and J are TRBV7-2 and TRBJ2-1, with a weak D call TRBD2 (5 bases). V was cut by 5 bases and J by 0 bases, with 8 bases left in between. This CDR3 contains 14 residues. CDR1 and CDR2 from the germline V gene are SGHTA and FQGNSA. The CDR3 spells CASSRGSSYNEQFF. CDR3 nucleotides: TGTGCCAGCAGCCGAGGGAGCTCCTACAATGAGCAGTTCTTC.

This clonotype was observed a few times. The CDR3 DNA follows: TGTGCCTGGAGTGTCCCCACGCTAGCCCACGAGCAGTACTTC. Translating it yields CAWSVPTLAHEQYF. The chain combines TRBV30 with TRBJ2-7, with D possibly matching TRBD2 (5 bases). V lost 0 bases and J lost 5, with 14 bases in between. The CDR3 consists of 14 residues. CDR1 is GTSNPN, CDR2 SVGIG, per germline (reference sequence). The variable domain in full, completed from reference TRBV30 and TRBJ2-7, reads SQTIHQWPATLVQPVGSPLSLECTVEGTSNPNLYWYRQAAGRGLQLLFYSVGIGQISSEVPQNLSASRPQDRQFILSSKKLLLSDSGFYLCAWSVPTLAHEQYFGPGTRLTVT.

V gene TRBV5-6 combines with J gene TRBJ1-1, with D possibly matching TRBD1 (5 bases). Trimming left V 1 base short and J 1 base short, with 14 bases between. The CDR3 sequence is 16 residues long. Germline CDR1 is SGHDT and CDR2 is YYEEEE. For the CDR3, the DNA is TGTGCCAGCAGCTTGTACAGGTCTTCAGGGAACACTGAAGCTTTCTTT. Its protein product is CASSLYRSSGNTEAFF. Based on the CDR3 plus reference TRBV5-6 and TRBJ1-1, the full variable domain is DAGVTQSPTHLIKTRGQQVTLRCSPKSGHDTVSWYQQALGQGPQFIFQYYEEEERQRGNFPDRFSGHQFPNYSSELNVNALLLGDSALYLCASSLYRSSGNTEAFFGQGTRLTVV.

The rearrangement links TRBV3-1 to TRBJ1-5; possibly TRBD1 for D (5 bases). This CDR3 comprises 14 residues. Germline lookup yields CDR1 LGHDT and CDR2 YNNKEL (reference sequence). Trimming took off 5 bases at V and 5 bases at J, with 13 bases between the two ends. Here the CDR3 DNA reads TGTGCCAGCAGCGGGGGACCGCGGTATCAGCCCCAGCATTTT. It specifies CASSGGPRYQPQHF.

This chain connects TRBV5-1 to TRBJ2-7; D is unclear. Trimming took 6 bases from V and 0 from J, leaving 13 bases between them. This CDR3 region has 14 residues. The germline gives CDR1 SGHRS, CDR2 YFSETQ. CDR3 bases: TGCGCCAGCACCCCGGGTCCGAGCTCCTACGAGCAGTACTTC. Its protein is CASTPGPSSYEQYF.

V and J are TRBV6-6 and TRBJ1-5; maybe TRBD1 (5 bases). Trimming removed 10 bases at V and 6 bases at J, with 16 bases between. CDR1 and CDR2 from the germline V gene are MNHNY and SVGAGI (reference sequence). There are 13 residues in the CDR3. The chain's CDR3 is CATSGQGGQPQHF. DNA of the CDR3: TGTGCCACCTCTGGGCAGGGAGGTCAGCCCCAGCATTTT.

The rearrangement joins TRBV2 to TRBJ1-4, with 8 positions matching TRBD1. The CDR3 has 14 residues. After removal of 8 bases from V and 10 bases from J, the junction contained 12 bases not matched to a gene. Germline lookup yields CDR1 SNHLY and CDR2 FYNNEI. DNA of the CDR3: TGTGCCAGCTTCGGACAGGGAAGGGGAGGAAAACTGTTTTTT. Translated, it gives CASFGQGRGGKLFF.

This sequence joins TRBV6-1 and TRBJ1-4; D call uncertain. V was shortened by 2 bases and J by 8 bases, with 12 bases between the two germline ends. The germline gives CDR1 MNHNS, CDR2 SASEGT. This CDR3 region has 14 residues. The CDR3 bases are TGTGCCAGCAGTGAATCAAGCGGAAAAGAAAAACTGTTTTTT. This sequence encodes CASSESSGKEKLFF.

This clonotype was seen only once. CDR3 in DNA: TGTGCCATCAGTGAAAAGATTAACACTGAAGCTTTCTTT. Its protein product is CAISEKINTEAFF. This rearrangement joins TRBV10-3 to TRBJ1-1; D is unclear. The CDR3 runs 13 residues. The ends were cut back, 3 bases at V and 2 bases at J, with 7 bases in the middle. Germline V gene data show CDR1 as ENHRY and CDR2 as SYGVKD.

The V gene is TRBV11-2, the J gene TRBJ1-1, with D unclear. V was pared by 2 bases and J by 4 bases, with 11 bases between. The length of the CDR3 is 14 residues. Germline values: CDR1 SGHAT, CDR2 FQNNGV. The CDR3 here is CASSLMRSGTEAFF. The DNA of the CDR3 is TGTGCCAGCAGCTTAATGCGGTCGGGCACTGAAGCTTTCTTT.

The CDR3 DNA reads TGTGCCACCAGTGATCCGCCGGGACATGAGCAGTTCTTC. Residues: CATSDPPGHEQFF. V gene TRBV24-1 combines with J gene TRBJ2-1; D may be TRBD1 or TRBD2 (5 bases each). The CDR3 extends over 13 amino acids. Looked up from germline, CDR1 is KGHDR and CDR2 is SFDVKD. Trimming removed 3 bases from V and 8 bases from J, with 10 bases in between.

The chain joins TRBV30 to TRBJ1-2, with 7 bases aligning to TRBD1. The V gene end was trimmed by 3 bases and the J gene end by 8 bases; junction bases not matched to a gene: 9. Germline CDR1 is GTSNPN and CDR2 is SVGIG (reference sequence). The length of the CDR3 is 13 residues. This CDR3 reads CAWRGQVFWGYTF. For the CDR3, the DNA is TGTGCCTGGAGAGGACAGGTGTTTTGGGGCTACACCTTC.

The gene calls are TRBV30 and TRBJ1-4, with D unresolved. Between the trimmed V and J ends, which lost 4 bases and 7 bases, there was a span of 7 bases. The CDR3 loop spans 11 amino acids. The germline CDR1 and CDR2 sequences are GTSNPN and SVGIG (reference sequence). CDR3 nucleotides: TGTGCCTGGAATGAATTTGAAAAACTGTTTTTT. Amino acids: CAWNEFEKLFF.

This sequence joins TRBV18 and TRBJ1-3, with unresolved D. CDR1 is KGHSH and CDR2 is LQKENI in the germline V gene. This CDR3 is built from 15 residues. V lost 2 bases to trimming and J lost 0 bases, with 8 bases between them. CDR3 protein: CASSPTVDSGNTIYF. CDR3 nucleotides: TGTGCCAGCTCACCAACGGTCGACTCTGGAAACACCATATATTTT.

The chain couples TRBV20-1 to TRBJ2-1, with D possibly TRBD2 on 5 matching bases. V dropped 7 bases and J dropped 6 bases, with 16 bases sitting between them. This CDR3 has 13 residues. In germline, CDR1 is DFQATT, CDR2 SNEGSKA (reference sequence). The CDR3 DNA follows: TGCAGTGTTTATAGCGTAGGTTTCAATGAGCAGTTCTTC. This sequence encodes CSVYSVGFNEQFF.

The rearrangement uses TRBV29-1 and TRBJ1-2; D unclear. This CDR3 is built from 10 residues. V was pared by 2 bases and J by 7 bases, with 5 bases between. Germline V gives CDR1 SQVTM, CDR2 ANQGSEA. CDR3 sequence reads: CSVETGGYTF. CDR3 DNA: TGCAGCGTTGAAACCGGTGGCTACACCTTC. Based on the CDR3 plus reference TRBV29-1 and TRBJ1-2, the full variable domain is SAVISQKPSRDICQRGTSLTIQCQVDSQVTMMFWYRQQPGQSLTLIATANQGSEATYESGFVIDKFPISRPNLTFSTLTVSNMSPEDSSIYLCSVETGGYTFGSGTRLTVV.

The CDR3 is CSAGGTAGREQFF. The CDR3 nucleotides are TGCAGCGCCGGCGGGACAGCTGGTCGGGAGCAGTTCTTC. The rearrangement joins TRBV29-1 to TRBJ2-1; possibly TRBD1 for D (7 bases). V was trimmed by 7 bases and J by 10 bases, leaving 20 bases between them. Per germline, CDR1 SQVTM and CDR2 ANQGSEA. The CDR3 extends over 13 amino acids.

The genes are TRBV20-1 and TRBJ1-3; TRBD1 aligns across 7 bases. Germline V lookup: CDR1 DFQATT, CDR2 SNEGSKA (reference sequence). V dropped 2 bases and J dropped 0; count of bases not matched to a gene: 16. The CDR3 contains 19 residues. The CDR3 region is CSARKPGQNFPYSGNTIYF. CDR3 nucleotides: TGCAGTGCTAGAAAGCCGGGACAGAACTTCCCCTACTCTGGAAACACCATATATTTT.

This clonotype was seen once. The chain links TRBV30 to TRBJ1-5; TRBD1 is a possible D gene (5 bases). The CDR3 extends over 13 amino acids. Germline V gives CDR1 GTSNPN, CDR2 SVGIG (reference sequence). Trimming removed 0 bases from V and 5 bases from J, with 8 bases in between. CDR3 sequence reads: CAWSVQADQPQHF. In DNA, the CDR3 is TGTGCCTGGAGTGTACAGGCAGATCAGCCCCAGCATTTT. Using reference TRBV30 and TRBJ1-5 for the parts outside the CDR3, the full variable domain is SQTIHQWPATLVQPVGSPLSLECTVEGTSNPNLYWYRQAAGRGLQLLFYSVGIGQISSEVPQNLSASRPQDRQFILSSKKLLLSDSGFYLCAWSVQADQPQHFGDGTRLSIL.

This chain uses TRBV3-1 with TRBJ1-1; unclear D gene. The CDR3 contains 15 residues. The V end was cut by 3 bases, the J end by 0 bases, with 11 bases between. Germline V gene data show CDR1 as LGHDT and CDR2 as YNNKEL (reference sequence). CDR3 DNA: TGTGCCAGCAGCCACGAGGGAAGGATGAACACTGAAGCTTTCTTT. Translated, it gives CASSHEGRMNTEAFF.

In the case of this clonotype: At one of its ends the junction is not consistent with the germline gene, which may arise from a read error. V usage is TRBV4-1 and J usage is TRBJ2-1; tentatively, D is TRBD1 (6 bases). This CDR3 has 14 amino acids. Looked up from germline, CDR1 is MGHRA and CDR2 is YSYEKL. The CDR3 DNA reads as TGCGCCAGCAGACAAGGCCTTACAGGGTTTGAGCAGTTCTTC. It is translated as CASRQGLTGFEQFF.

The chain carries TRBV5-1 and TRBJ1-5; unclear D gene. The V end lost 0 bases, the J end lost 5 bases, and 6 bases lay between the germline ends. This CDR3 contains 13 residues. The V gene's germline CDR1 is SGHRS and CDR2 YFSETQ. This CDR3 is CASSLDLDQPQHF. The DNA for the CDR3 is TGCGCCAGCAGCTTGGACTTAGATCAGCCCCAGCATTTT.

The V gene is TRBV6-2 or TRBV6-3, the J gene TRBJ2-2; D is unresolved. V was pared by 0 bases and J by 9 bases, with 5 bases between. The CDR3 is made up of 12 amino acids. Germline loops: CDR1 MNHEY, CDR2 SVGEGT. The CDR3 region has the DNA TGTGCCAGCAGTTACTCATCCAGGGAGCTGTTTTTT. It encodes CASSYSSRELFF.

The rearrangement links TRBV28 to TRBJ2-5; D is perhaps TRBD2 (5 bases). CDR1 MDHEN and CDR2 SYDVKM come from the germline V gene. This CDR3 spans 15 amino acids. V was cut by 4 bases and J by 4 bases, with 16 bases left in between. CDR3 loop: CASSSSGEGRETQYF. The DNA for the CDR3 is TGTGCCAGCAGTTCCTCTGGCGAGGGAAGAGAGACCCAGTACTTC.